The T cell receptor (delta chain) described here comes from a study of gamma delta lymphoproliferative disorders and STAT genes listed by TCRdb under 2018. A note on the overall study: Gamma-chain libraries were prepared from at least 50 ng of genomic DNA using the LymphoTrack Dx TCRG Assay. Since no corresponding Invivoscribe delta assay was available, delta-chain libraries were prepared following the standard operating procedure of the EuroClonality-NGS working group. To confirm results, a couple of gamma-chain samples and every delta-chain sample were sequenced twice. The study profiled TCR gamma and delta CDR3 repertoires by deep sequencing in Tgammadelta lymphoproliferative disease patients and healthy controls, within a larger immunophenotypic and STAT-mutation study. General conclusions and limits of the study: According to the authors, NGS specificity may be reduced at low frequencies, so whether leukemic clones are public or private needs confirmation. Almost every major gamma and delta clonotype in patients was public, meaning shared with at least one healthy donor, and only a couple of gamma clonotypes were private to disease. T cells in controls likely covered a range of maturation stages, whereas leukemic cells were skewed toward terminal effectors, which could potentially limit comparisons between patients and controls. In whole-repertoire clustering, patient gamma repertoires grouped separately from healthy controls, whereas delta repertoires showed no separation between groups.

There are 18 amino acids in the CDR3, from cysteine to phenylalanine inclusive. Of the read, only the CDR3 DNA is kept; its 54 bases are in frame from base 1. CDR1 and CDR2 are drawn from the germline V gene: GEAIGNYY, EKD. For both patients and controls, peripheral blood mononuclear cells were isolated, and the genomic DNA from these cells was used for TCR sequencing. The control group, matched to the patients for age and sex, consisted of about 23 healthy adult blood donors (12 males and approximately eleven females) with a median age of roughly 60 years. In both library preparation methods, multiplex PCR was run with primers aimed at the conserved V and J regions of the TCR genes. The amplicons were purified, pooled and then sequenced on an Illumina MiSeq platform. On the study's bioinformatics: V(D)J alignment, clonotype assembly and translation were handled by MiXCR, while functionality assessment and CDR3 repertoire analyses were done with VDJtools. CDR3 followed the IMGT definition, and analyses included only productive sequences that used functional genes, leaving out ORF genes and pseudogenes. A custom Python script searched for identical amino acid CDR3s of major clonotypes (frequency >=5%) across all patients and controls. To compare clonotype frequencies between patients and controls, a one-sided non-parametric Wilcoxon test was applied. TCRdb called clones anew from the public reads via CATT; matching DNA rows were later pooled. V and J calls and clone size were set by TCRdb, not the authors. This sample has some 3,100 delta-chain clones in its table, and 0.95% to 1.5% of those were observed once. The top ten hold 15% to 20% of the sample.

With regard to this clone: Its target antigen remains unknown. The protein TCRdb gives is from a much larger clone and does not agree with this DNA's translation at residue 3, likely a read error; the protein shown here comes from the DNA.

The sequence derives from a human donor in good health. Source material: blood. In this chain, TRDV2 is recombined with TRDJ1, and 12 junction bases match TRDD3. CDR3 loop: CAYDPVLGDTTYTDKLIF. The nucleotide sequence is given as TGTGCCTATGACCCCGTACTGGGGGATACCACGTACACCGATAAACTCATCTTT.